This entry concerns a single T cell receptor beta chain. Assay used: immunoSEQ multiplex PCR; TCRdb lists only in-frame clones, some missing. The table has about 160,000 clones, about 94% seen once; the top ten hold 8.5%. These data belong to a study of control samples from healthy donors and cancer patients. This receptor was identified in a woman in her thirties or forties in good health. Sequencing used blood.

DNA of the CDR3: TGCGCCAGCAGCACGGACGGCTACAGGGAGACCCAGTACTTC. Residues: CASSTDGYRETQYF. The V call is TRBV5-1, the J call TRBJ2-5; a possible D gene is TRBD1 (5 bases). This CDR3 is 14 amino acids long. Trimming removed 4 bases from V and 5 bases from J, with 15 bases in between. CDR1 and CDR2 from the germline V gene are SGHRS and YFSETQ.